This entry is about one TCR beta chain. Across about two dozen US areas, participants ranged in age from 18 to 89 years. Grouping used clinical history reported by participants in a survey and questionnaire. Recovered status in Cohort 3 required two negative PCRs, clearance, or symptom resolution. Germline V gene sequence: CDR1 SNHLY, CDR2 FYNNEI. CDR3 size: 14 residues. Trimming at V came to 6 bases and at J to 3 bases, leaving 6 bases not matched to a gene. The data belong to a study of blood T cell repertoires in COVID-19. Study at large: Sites in the United States, Italy and Spain provided acute and convalescent COVID-19 samples.

Profiled with immunoSEQ multiplex PCR; TCRdb holds only in-frame clones, not every one. Of 350,000 or so clones in the sample, more than 85% are singletons; the top ten hold around a sixth. The receptor's source is a woman aged 25 to 39 who had recovered from COVID-19. Specimen: PBMCs or T cells enriched from blood (not recorded which). The chain joins TRBV2 to TRBJ1-1; 8 nucleotides match TRBD1. The CDR3 reads CASRRTGKDTEAFF. DNA for the CDR3: TGTGCCAGCAGGCGGACAGGGAAGGACACTGAAGCTTTCTTT. The whole variable domain, remainder taken from reference TRBV2 and TRBJ1-1, is EPEVTQTPSHQVTQMGQEVILRCVPISNHLYFYWYRQILGQKVEFLVSFYNNEISEKSEIFDDQFSVERPDGSNFTLKIRSTKLEDSAMYFCASRRTGKDTEAFFGQGTRLTVV.